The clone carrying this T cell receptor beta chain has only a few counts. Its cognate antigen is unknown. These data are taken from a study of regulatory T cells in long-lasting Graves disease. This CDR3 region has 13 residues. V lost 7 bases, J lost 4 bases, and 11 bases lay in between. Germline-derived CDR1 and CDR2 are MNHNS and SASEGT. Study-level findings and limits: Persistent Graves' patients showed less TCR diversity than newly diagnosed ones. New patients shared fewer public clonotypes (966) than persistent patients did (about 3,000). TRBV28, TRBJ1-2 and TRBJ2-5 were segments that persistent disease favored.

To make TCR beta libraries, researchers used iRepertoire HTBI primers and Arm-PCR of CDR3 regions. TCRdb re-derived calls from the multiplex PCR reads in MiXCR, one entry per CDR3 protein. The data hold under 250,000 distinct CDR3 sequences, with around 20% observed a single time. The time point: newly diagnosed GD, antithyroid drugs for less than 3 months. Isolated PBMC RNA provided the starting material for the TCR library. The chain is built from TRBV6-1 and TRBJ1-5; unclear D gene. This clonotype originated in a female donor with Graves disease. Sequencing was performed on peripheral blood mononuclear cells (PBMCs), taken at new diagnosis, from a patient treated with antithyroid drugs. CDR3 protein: CASTTLSNQPQHF. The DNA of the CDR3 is TGTGCCAGCACCACCCTAAGTAATCAGCCCCAGCATTTT.